A selection of T cell receptor beta chains follows, all from one sample in a study of T cell responses to AZD1222 COVID-19 vaccine. The data were produced by immunoSEQ multiplex PCR, yet TCRdb's version contains in-frame clones alone and is incomplete. This sample has 90,000 to 130,000 clones, with about 95% found just once. This specimen consisted of peripheral blood, obtained 28 days after the second AZD1222 dose. The receptors were gathered from an adult who received the AZD1222 COVID-19 vaccine. Each CDR3 is given with its conserved first and last residue.

v_call	j_call	cdr3_aa
TRBV4-1	TRBJ1-3	CASSHPRRGVEDTIYF
TRBV28	TRBJ1-4	CASSALDRVATNEKLFF
TRBV4-1	TRBJ2-2	CASSQDPGEWRKASNTGELFF
TRBV5-8	TRBJ1-5	CASSFQGGDLQPQHF
TRBV5-6	TRBJ1-2	CASSLGQADGYTF
TRBV19	TRBJ1-4	CASRHVQRNREKLFF
TRBV6-5	TRBJ1-1	CASSYSQGNTEAFF
TRBV11-1	TRBJ2-1	CASSFLWLGGNEQFF
TRBV5-1	TRBJ1-1	CASSLVQQNTEAFF
TRBV2	TRBJ1-5	CASRGDSTHQPQHF
TRBV3-1/TRBV3-2	TRBJ2-1	CASSPGTSGYNEQFF
TRBV25-1	TRBJ1-2	CATAQNYGYTF
TRBV4-1	TRBJ2-1	CASSQGQGFLNEQFF
TRBV5-1	TRBJ2-2	CASSLSSPSYTGELFF
TRBV6-2/TRBV6-3	TRBJ2-2	CASSLDGGNTGELFF
TRBV7-9	TRBJ2-3	CASSVVRGSTDTQYF
TRBV18	TRBJ1-6	CASSLRQGGDSPLHF
TRBV3-1/TRBV3-2	TRBJ1-2	CASSPDRGGYGYTF
TRBV27	TRBJ1-6	CASRQGIFGSPLHF
TRBV27	TRBJ1-2	CASSLLGAGVGYTF
TRBV25-1	TRBJ1-4	CASGGQTATNEKLFF
TRBV12-3/TRBV12-4	TRBJ1-2	CASSPGLKTGYTF
TRBV29-1	TRBJ2-7	CSAFEREGQFEQYF
TRBV19	TRBJ2-1	CASSIDRRPSYNEQFF
TRBV7-8	TRBJ2-3	CASSLEQGRTDTQYF
TRBV2	TRBJ1-2	CASSVGVGGFYGYTF
TRBV6-1	TRBJ1-1	CASSEESEAFF
TRBV6-5	TRBJ2-7	CASRTGASSYEQYF
TRBV10-3	TRBJ2-5	CAISGQQGGETQYF
TRBV10-1	TRBJ1-2	CASSEKVDYYGYTF
TRBV2	TRBJ1-2	CASSPASDRDYYGYTF
TRBV6-1	TRBJ1-3	CASSDWRSSGNTIYF
TRBV20-1	TRBJ2-7	CSAKRGVEQYF
TRBV6-5	TRBJ1-2	CASSYSGSNYGYTF
TRBV5-6	TRBJ2-7	CASRGYSGSLSYEQYF
TRBV27	TRBJ1-1	CASSDRDRGYGTEAFF
TRBV11-2	TRBJ2-1	CASSLGESDEQFF
TRBV3-1/TRBV3-2	TRBJ2-2	CASRPRGNTGELFF
TRBV14	TRBJ1-4	CASSQEFGHPNEKLFF
TRBV2	TRBJ1-2	CASSGTVNYGYTF
TRBV5-1	TRBJ2-3	CASSEDHWDTQYF
TRBV2	TRBJ2-7	CASSFGAGPSYEQYF
TRBV19	TRBJ2-7	CASSFRDNSYEQYF
TRBV18	TRBJ1-2	CASSPPHRVDGYTF
TRBV15	TRBJ2-5	CATSREGAGGRRETQYF
TRBV5-1	TRBJ2-6	CASRGDRFSGANVLTF
TRBV7-9	TRBJ2-7	CASSEGGEQYF
TRBV4-1	TRBJ2-1	CASSQDRSGTGYINEQFF
TRBV3-1/TRBV3-2	TRBJ2-7	CASREESLGGGYEQYF
TRBV5-6	TRBJ1-3	CASSLFRGNTIYF
TRBV2	TRBJ1-5	CASSEISGGNQPQHF
TRBV16	TRBJ1-3	CASSQSGTRSSGNTIYF
TRBV6-4	TRBJ1-2	CASKGGDYGYTF
TRBV7-2	TRBJ1-1	CASSFRRATEAFF